The clone carrying this TCR beta chain was picked up many times. What it binds is not known. These data are taken from a study of naive and memory T cell subsets. This CDR3 comprises 14 residues. Germline V gene lookup returns CDR1 SGHTA and CDR2 FQGNSA. Deletions cut 10 bases from V and 2 bases from J, with 18 bases between. Study-level results: Activation and differentiation may alter RNA-based TCR counts. In naive cells, over 85% of TCR sequences were seen only once.

Both TRBC1 and TRBC2 were covered by a beta constant-region primer of two equimolar oligonucleotides. Nested alpha and beta constant-region primers with the SP2 primer drove four PCR rounds on ligated cDNA. One entry per CDR3 protein results from TCRdb running MiXCR on the UMI-ligation and nested PCR reads. Of about 90,000 distinct CDR3 sequences listed, approximately 6.5% are singletons. CMV status came from CD4+ T cell IFNgamma after overnight CMV lysate stimulation of fresh PBMCs. This TCR was recovered from a human donor in good health. The V gene is TRBV7-2, the J gene TRBJ2-7; D is possibly TRBD1 (6 bases). What was sequenced was central memory CD4+ T cells from blood. CDR3 protein: CATQPGQPPYEQYF. CDR3 sequence (DNA): TGTGCCACCCAACCGGGACAACCGCCCTACGAGCAGTACTTC. Full variable domain (remainder filled in from reference TRBV7-2 and TRBJ2-7): GAGVSQSPSNKVTEKGKDVELRCDPISGHTALYWYRQSLGQGLEFLIYFQGNSAPDKSGLPSDRFSAERTGGSVSTLTIQRTQQEDSAVYLCATQPGQPPYEQYFGPGTRLTVT.